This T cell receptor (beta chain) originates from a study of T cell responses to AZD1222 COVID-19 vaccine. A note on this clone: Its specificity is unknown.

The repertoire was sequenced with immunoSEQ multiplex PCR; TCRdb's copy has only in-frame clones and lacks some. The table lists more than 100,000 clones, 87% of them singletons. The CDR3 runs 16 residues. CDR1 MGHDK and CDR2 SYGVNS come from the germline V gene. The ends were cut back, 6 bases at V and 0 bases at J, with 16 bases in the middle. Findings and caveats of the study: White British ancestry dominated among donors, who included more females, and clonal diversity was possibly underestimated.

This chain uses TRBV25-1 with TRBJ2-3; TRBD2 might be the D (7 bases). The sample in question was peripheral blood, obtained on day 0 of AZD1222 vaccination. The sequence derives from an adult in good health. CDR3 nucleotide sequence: TGTGCCAGCAGGAGGGGGGGACACTTAAGCACAGATACGCAGTATTTT. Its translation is CASRRGGHLSTDTQYF.